This T cell receptor (beta chain) originates from a study of control samples from healthy donors and cancer patients. Germline V gene lookup returns CDR1 ENHRY and CDR2 SYGVKD. V was shortened by 8 bases and J by 0 bases, with 13 bases between the two germline ends. The CDR3 has 14 residues. Libraries were prepared by immunoSEQ multiplex PCR; TCRdb keeps only in-frame clonotypes and omits some of them. Seen here are 90,000 or so clones, 70% to 90% observed once, and the top ten hold about 9.5%. The TCR comes from a woman aged 45 to 65 with colorectal cancer. The V call is TRBV10-3, the J call TRBJ1-2; TRBD1 might be the D (5 bases). What was sequenced was PBMCs. The CDR3 sequence is CAIYRDSSNYGYTF. The DNA for the CDR3 is TGTGCCATCTACCGTGACAGCTCTAACTATGGCTACACCTTC.